These 2 T cell receptor beta chains share one sample of origin, sequenced in a study of blood T cells in healthy people across ages. A second roughly 6 to 11 cycle PCR used barcoded and J-beta primers. MiXCR was run by TCRdb on the 5' RACE reads, yielding one entry per CDR3 protein. Of hundreds of thousands of distinct CDR3 sequences listed, more than 25% were seen once; the top ten hold over 2.5%. These data were also reused for a study on T cells of mothers and their children.

Sequences were obtained from blood. These receptor sequences come from a boy aged 5-17 years in good health.

Only a few counts were recorded for this clonotype. The chain is built from TRBV29-1 and TRBJ2-5; perhaps TRBD2 as D (6 bases). The J call may be wrong; the DNA end is better matched by TRBJ2-7. Germline V CDR1 and CDR2: SQVTM, ANQGSEA. CDR3 length: 15 residues. The CDR3: CSVEDAAGPSYEQYF. CDR3 DNA: TGCAGCGTTGAAGATGCCGCGGGGCCCTCCTACGAGCAGTACTTC.

The chain employs TRBV12-3 or TRBV12-4 and TRBJ2-5; the D gene is possibly TRBD2 (6 bases). The better agreement between TRBJ2-7 and the DNA end casts doubt on the J call. The CDR3 spans 14 residues. The CDR3 protein is CASSSPGSGYEQYF. Here the CDR3 DNA reads TGTGCCAGCAGTTCCCCAGGGAGCGGGTACGAGCAGTACTTC.